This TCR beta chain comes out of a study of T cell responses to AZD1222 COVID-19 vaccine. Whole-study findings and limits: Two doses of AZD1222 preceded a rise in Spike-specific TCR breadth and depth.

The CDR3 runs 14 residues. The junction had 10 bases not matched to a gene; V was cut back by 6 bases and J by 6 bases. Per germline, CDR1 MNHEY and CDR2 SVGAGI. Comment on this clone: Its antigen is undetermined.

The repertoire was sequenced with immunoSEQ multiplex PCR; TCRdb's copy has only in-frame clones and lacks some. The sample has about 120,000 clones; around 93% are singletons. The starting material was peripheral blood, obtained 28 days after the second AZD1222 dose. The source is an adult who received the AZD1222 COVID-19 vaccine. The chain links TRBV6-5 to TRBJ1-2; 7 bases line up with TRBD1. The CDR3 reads CASRRQQGIHGYTF. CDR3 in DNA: TGTGCCAGCAGGCGACAACAGGGGATTCATGGCTACACCTTC.